This T cell receptor (beta chain) was obtained from a study of T cell responses to AZD1222 COVID-19 vaccine. General study findings and limits: After two AZD1222 doses, spike-specific TCR breadth and depth rose versus day 0. The study identified only six AZD1222 recipients as seropositive at baseline. The study reported that nearly half of spike-specific TCRs target unmutated variant regions.

Trimming took 4 bases from V and 14 from J, leaving 12 bases between them. Germline CDR1 is LGHDT and CDR2 is YNNKEL (reference sequence). CDR3 size: 11 residues. Details on this clone: Its antigen is not identified.

TCRdb's copy holds only in-frame clones and misses some; the assay was immunoSEQ multiplex PCR. The data show roughly 190,000 clones, roughly 90% seen once. This clonotype originated in an adult who received the AZD1222 COVID-19 vaccine. Sequencing used peripheral blood, obtained 28 days after the second AZD1222 dose. This chain uses TRBV3-1 (or the pseudogene TRBV3-2) with TRBJ2-1; D possibly matches TRBD1 or TRBD2 (5 bases each). The CDR3 here is CASSLEGKKFF. The CDR3 region has the DNA TGTGCCAGCAGCCTCGAGGGGAAGAAGTTCTTC.